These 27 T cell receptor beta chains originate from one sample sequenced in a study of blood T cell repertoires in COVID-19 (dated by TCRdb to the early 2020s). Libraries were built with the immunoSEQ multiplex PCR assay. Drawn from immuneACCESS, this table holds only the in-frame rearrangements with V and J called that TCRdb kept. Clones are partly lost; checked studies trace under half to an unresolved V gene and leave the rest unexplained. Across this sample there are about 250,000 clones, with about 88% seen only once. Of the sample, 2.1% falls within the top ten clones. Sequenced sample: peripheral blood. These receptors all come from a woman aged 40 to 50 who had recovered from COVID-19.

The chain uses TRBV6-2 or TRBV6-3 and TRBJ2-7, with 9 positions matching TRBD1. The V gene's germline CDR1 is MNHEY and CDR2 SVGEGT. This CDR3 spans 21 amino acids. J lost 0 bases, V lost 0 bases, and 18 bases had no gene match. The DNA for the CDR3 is TGTGCCAGCAGTTACTCAGACCAAGACCCTACCCGGGACAGGGTCTCCTACGAGCAGTACTTC. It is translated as CASSYSDQDPTRDRVSYEQYF.

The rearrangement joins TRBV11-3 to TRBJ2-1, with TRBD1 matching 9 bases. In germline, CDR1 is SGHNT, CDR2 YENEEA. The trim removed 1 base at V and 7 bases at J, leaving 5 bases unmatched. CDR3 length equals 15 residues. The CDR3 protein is CASSLGDRARNEQFF. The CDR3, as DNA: TGTGCCAGCAGCTTAGGGGACAGGGCGAGGAATGAGCAGTTCTTC.

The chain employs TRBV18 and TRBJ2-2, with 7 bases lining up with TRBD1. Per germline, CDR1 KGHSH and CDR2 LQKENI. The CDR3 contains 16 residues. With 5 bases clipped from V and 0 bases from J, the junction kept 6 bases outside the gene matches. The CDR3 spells CASSFDRVANTGELFF. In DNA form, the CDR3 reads TGTGCCAGCTCATTCGACAGGGTTGCGAACACCGGGGAGCTGTTTTTT.

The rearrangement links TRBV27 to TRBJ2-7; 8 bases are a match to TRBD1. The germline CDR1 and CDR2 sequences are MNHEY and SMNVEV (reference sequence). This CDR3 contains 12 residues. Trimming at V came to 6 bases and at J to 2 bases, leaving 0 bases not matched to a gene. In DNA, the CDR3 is TGTGCCAGCAGGGGACAGGCCTACGAGCAGTACTTC. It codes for CASRGQAYEQYF.

The CDR3 spells CASSRFPGQGIQETQYF. The CDR3, as DNA: TGTGCCAGCAGCCGATTCCCGGGACAGGGGATCCAAGAGACCCAGTACTTC. The rearrangement uses TRBV3-1 (or the pseudogene TRBV3-2) and TRBJ2-5; 10 bases fit TRBD1. There are 17 residues in the CDR3. Germline V gene lookup returns CDR1 LGHDT and CDR2 YNNKEL (reference sequence). After removal of 4 bases from V and 1 base from J, the junction contained 9 bases not matched to a gene.

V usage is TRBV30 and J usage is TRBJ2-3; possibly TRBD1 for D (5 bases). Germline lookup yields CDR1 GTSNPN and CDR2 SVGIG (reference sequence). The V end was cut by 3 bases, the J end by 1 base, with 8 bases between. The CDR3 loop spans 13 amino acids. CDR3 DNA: TGTGCCTGGAGAGGGGCTCGCACAGATACGCAGTATTTT. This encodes CAWRGARTDTQYF.

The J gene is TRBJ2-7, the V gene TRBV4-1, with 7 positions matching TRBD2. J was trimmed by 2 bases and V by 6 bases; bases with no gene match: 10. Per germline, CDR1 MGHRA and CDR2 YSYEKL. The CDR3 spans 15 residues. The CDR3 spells CASRFLAEITYEQYF. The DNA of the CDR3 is TGCGCCAGCAGGTTTCTAGCGGAGATAACCTACGAGCAGTACTTC.

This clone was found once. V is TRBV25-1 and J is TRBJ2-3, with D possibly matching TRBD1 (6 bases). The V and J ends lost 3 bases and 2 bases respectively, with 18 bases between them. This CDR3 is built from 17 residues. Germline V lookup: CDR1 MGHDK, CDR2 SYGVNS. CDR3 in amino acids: CASSEGAGLINTDTQYF. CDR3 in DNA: TGTGCCAGCAGTGAGGGGGCAGGGTTAATCAACACAGATACGCAGTATTTT.

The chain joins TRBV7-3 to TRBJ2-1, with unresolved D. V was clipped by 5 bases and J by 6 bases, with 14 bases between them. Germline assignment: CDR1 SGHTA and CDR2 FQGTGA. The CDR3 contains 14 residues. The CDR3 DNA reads TGTGCCAGCAGCCCCACCTGGCAGTCCAATGAGCAGTTCTTC. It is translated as CASSPTWQSNEQFF. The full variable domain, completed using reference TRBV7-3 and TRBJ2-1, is GAGVSQTPSNKVTEKGKYVELRCDPISGHTALYWYRQSLGQGPEFLIYFQGTGAADDSGLPNDRFFAVRPEGSVSTLKIQRTERGDSAVYLCASSPTWQSNEQFFGPGTRLTVL.

The CDR3 DNA reads as TGTGCCAGTAAAAAGGGAGGCGGGGGAGAGACCCAGTACTTC. This sequence encodes CASKKGGGGETQYF. The V call is TRBV19, the J call TRBJ2-5, with 7 nucleotides matching TRBD2. This CDR3 is 14 amino acids long. The germline gives CDR1 LNHDA, CDR2 SQIVND (reference sequence). V gave up 7 bases and J gave up 4 bases; unmatched junction bases: 9.

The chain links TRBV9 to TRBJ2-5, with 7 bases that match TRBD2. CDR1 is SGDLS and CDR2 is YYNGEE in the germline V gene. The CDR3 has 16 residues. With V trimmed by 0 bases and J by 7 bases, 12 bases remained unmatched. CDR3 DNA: TGTGCCAGCAGCGTAGGTCAAGCGGGAAGGCAGGGGACCCAGTACTTC. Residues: CASSVGQAGRQGTQYF.

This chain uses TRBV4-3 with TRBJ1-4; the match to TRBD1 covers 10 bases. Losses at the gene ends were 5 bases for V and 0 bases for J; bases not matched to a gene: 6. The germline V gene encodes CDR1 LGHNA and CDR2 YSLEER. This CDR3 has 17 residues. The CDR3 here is CASSAGQGLSTNEKLFF. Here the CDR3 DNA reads TGCGCCAGCAGCGCGGGACAGGGGCTCTCAACTAATGAAAAACTGTTTTTT.

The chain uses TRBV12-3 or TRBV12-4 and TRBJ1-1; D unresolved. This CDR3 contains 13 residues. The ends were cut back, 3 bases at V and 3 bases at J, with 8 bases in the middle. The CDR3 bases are TGTGCCAGCAGTTTCGCCGCAGACACTGAAGCTTTCTTT. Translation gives CASSFAADTEAFF.

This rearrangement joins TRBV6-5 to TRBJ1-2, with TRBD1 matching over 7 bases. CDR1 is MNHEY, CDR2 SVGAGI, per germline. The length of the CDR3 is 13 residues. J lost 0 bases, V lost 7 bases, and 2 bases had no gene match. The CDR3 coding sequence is TGTGCCAGCACGACAGGGACTAACTATGGCTACACCTTC. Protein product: CASTTGTNYGYTF.

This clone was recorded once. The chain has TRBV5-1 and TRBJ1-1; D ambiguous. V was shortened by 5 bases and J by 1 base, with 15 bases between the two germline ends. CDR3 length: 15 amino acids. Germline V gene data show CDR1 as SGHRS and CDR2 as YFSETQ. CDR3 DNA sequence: TGCGCCAGCAGAAGTAACGGGGAGGAGAACACTGAAGCTTTCTTT. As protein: CASRSNGEENTEAFF.

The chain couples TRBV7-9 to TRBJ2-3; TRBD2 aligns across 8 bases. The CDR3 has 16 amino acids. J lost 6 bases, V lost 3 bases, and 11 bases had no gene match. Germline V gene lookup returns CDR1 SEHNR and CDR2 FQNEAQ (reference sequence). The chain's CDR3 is CASSFSVGSGGDTQYF. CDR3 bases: TGTGCCAGCAGCTTTTCGGTGGGGTCGGGAGGGGATACGCAGTATTTT.

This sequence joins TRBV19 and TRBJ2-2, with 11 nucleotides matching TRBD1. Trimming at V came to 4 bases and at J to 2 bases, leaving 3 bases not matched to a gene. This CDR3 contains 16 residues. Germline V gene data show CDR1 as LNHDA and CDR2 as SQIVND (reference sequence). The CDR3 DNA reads TGTGCCAGTAGTACCAGGACAGGGGGCAACACCGGGGAGCTGTTTTTT. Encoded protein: CASSTRTGGNTGELFF.

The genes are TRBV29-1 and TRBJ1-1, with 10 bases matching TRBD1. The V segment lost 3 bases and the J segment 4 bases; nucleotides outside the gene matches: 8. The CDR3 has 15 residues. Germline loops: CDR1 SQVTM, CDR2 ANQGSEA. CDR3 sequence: CSVERDRGRSTEAFF. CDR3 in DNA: TGCAGCGTTGAGAGGGACAGGGGAAGGTCCACTGAAGCTTTCTTT.

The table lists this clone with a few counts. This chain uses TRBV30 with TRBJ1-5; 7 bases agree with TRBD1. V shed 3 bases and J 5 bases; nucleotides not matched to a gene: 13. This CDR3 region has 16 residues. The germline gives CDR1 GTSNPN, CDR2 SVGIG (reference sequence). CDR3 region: CAWSAQYRGFDQPQHF. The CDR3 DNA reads TGTGCCTGGAGCGCCCAATACAGGGGATTCGATCAGCCCCAGCATTTT.

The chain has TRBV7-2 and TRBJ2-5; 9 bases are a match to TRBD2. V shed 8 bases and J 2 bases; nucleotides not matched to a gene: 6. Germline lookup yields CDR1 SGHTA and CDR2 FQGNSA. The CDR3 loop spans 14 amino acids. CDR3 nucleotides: TGTGCCAGCCGCCCCACTAGCGGGCAAGAGACCCAGTACTTC. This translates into CASRPTSGQETQYF.

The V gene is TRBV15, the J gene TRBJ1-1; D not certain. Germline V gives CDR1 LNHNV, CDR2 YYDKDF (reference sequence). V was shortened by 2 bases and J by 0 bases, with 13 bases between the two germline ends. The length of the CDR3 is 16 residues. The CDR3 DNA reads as TGTGCCACCAGCAGACTCCTAACCTTCATGAACACTGAAGCTTTCTTT. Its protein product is CATSRLLTFMNTEAFF.

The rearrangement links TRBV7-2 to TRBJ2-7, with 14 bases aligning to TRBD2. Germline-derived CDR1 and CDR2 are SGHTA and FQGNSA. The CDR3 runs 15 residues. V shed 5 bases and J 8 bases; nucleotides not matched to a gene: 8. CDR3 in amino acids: CASSQDGLAGGKQYF. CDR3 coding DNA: TGTGCCAGCAGCCAGGATGGACTAGCGGGGGGAAAGCAGTACTTC. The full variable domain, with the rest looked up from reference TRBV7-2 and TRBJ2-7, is GAGVSQSPSNKVTEKGKDVELRCDPISGHTALYWYRQSLGQGLEFLIYFQGNSAPDKSGLPSDRFSAERTGGSVSTLTIQRTQQEDSAVYLCASSQDGLAGGKQYFGPGTRLTVT.

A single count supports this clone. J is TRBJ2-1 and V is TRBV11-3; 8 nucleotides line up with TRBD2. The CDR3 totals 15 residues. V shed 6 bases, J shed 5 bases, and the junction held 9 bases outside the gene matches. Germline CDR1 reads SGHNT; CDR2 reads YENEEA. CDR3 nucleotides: TGTGCCAGCAGACCCCCGGGAGGGCCCCACAATGAGCAGTTCTTC. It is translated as CASRPPGGPHNEQFF.

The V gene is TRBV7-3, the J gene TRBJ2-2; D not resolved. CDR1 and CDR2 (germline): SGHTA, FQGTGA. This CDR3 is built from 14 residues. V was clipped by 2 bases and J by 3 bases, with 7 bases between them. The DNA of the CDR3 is TGTGCCAGCAGCTTATCCGGGTACACCGGGGAGCTGTTTTTT. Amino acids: CASSLSGYTGELFF.

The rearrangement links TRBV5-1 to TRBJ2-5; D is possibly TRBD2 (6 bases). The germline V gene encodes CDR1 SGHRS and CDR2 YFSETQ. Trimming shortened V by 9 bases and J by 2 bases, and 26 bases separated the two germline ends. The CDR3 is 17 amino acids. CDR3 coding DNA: TGCGCCACCAGGACCGGGCAAACGAGCGGGTCTCAAGAGACCCAGTACTTC. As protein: CATRTGQTSGSQETQYF.

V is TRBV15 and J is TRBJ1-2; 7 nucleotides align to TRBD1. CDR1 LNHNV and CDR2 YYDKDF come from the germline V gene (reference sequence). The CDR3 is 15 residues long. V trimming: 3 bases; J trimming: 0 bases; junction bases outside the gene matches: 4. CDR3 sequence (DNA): TGTGCCACCAGCAGTTACAGGGGCCCTAACTATGGCTACACCTTC. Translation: CATSSYRGPNYGYTF. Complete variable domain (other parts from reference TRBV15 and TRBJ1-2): DAMVIQNPRYQVTQFGKPVTLSCSQTLNHNVMYWYQQKSSQAPKLLFHYYDKDFNNEADTPDNFQSRRPNTSFCFLDIRSPGLGDTAMYLCATSSYRGPNYGYTFGSGTRLTVV.

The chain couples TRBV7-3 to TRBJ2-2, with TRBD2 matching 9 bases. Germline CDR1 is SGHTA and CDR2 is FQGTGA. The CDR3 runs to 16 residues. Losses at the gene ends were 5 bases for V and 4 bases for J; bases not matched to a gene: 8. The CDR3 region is CASSLASGMLTGELFF. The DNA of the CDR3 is TGTGCCAGCAGCCTCGCTAGCGGGATGCTCACCGGGGAGCTGTTTTTT.